What follows are 26 T cell receptor beta chains derived from one specimen sequenced in a study of blood T cell repertoires in COVID-19. Using immunoSEQ multiplex PCR, the repertoire was profiled, and TCRdb retains in-frame clones only, with some absent. The sample consists of under 110,000 clones, approximately 92% of them appearing once. Sequencing was done on a sample of peripheral blood. All receptors derive from a man between 45 and 60 years old with active COVID-19.

The rearrangement links TRBV2 to TRBJ1-6; unclear D gene. V was pared by 6 bases and J by 0 bases, with 9 bases between. CDR3 length equals 15 residues. Germline-derived CDR1 and CDR2 are SNHLY and FYNNEI. CDR3 loop: CASSLASSYNSPLHF. The DNA for the CDR3 is TGTGCCAGCAGCTTGGCCAGCTCCTATAATTCACCCCTCCACTTT.

This chain links TRBV7-8 with TRBJ1-1; D perhaps matches TRBD1 (5 bases). V was clipped by 5 bases and J by 2 bases, with 9 bases between them. The V gene's germline CDR1 is SGHVS and CDR2 FQNEAQ. The CDR3 covers 13 residues. CDR3 amino acids: CASSNDRNTEAFF. Here the CDR3 DNA reads TGTGCCAGCAGCAATGACAGAAACACTGAAGCTTTCTTT.

The V gene is TRBV6-5, the J gene TRBJ1-6, with 11 bases fitting TRBD1. The trim removed 6 bases at V and 9 bases at J, leaving 4 bases unmatched. CDR3 size: 14 residues. The germline V gene encodes CDR1 MNHEY and CDR2 SVGAGI. The CDR3 spells CASRRTGGVSPLHF. The CDR3 bases are TGTGCCAGCAGGAGGACAGGGGGCGTTTCACCCCTCCACTTT.

The chain uses TRBV5-1 and TRBJ2-2; possible D gene TRBD1, 5 bases. The germline CDR1 and CDR2 sequences are SGHRS and YFSETQ. The CDR3 length is 15 residues. V was trimmed by 0 bases and J by 0 bases, leaving 6 bases between them. CDR3 sequence reads: CASSLVRANTGELFF. The DNA of the CDR3 is TGCGCCAGCAGCTTGGTCAGGGCGAACACCGGGGAGCTGTTTTTT.

V gene TRBV6-6 combines with J gene TRBJ2-1; 11 bases agree with TRBD2. Germline CDR1 reads MNHNY; CDR2 reads SVGAGI (reference sequence). V dropped 8 bases and J dropped 9; count of bases not matched to a gene: 6. This CDR3 has 13 residues. CDR3 coding DNA: TGTGCCAGCGGTGAGGGACTAGCGGTTGAGCAGTTCTTC. Amino acid sequence: CASGEGLAVEQFF.

For the CDR3, the DNA is TGTGCCAGCAGCTTAGCGGGCCGACGAGACCGTGAAAAACTGTTTTTT. The encoded protein is CASSLAGRRDREKLFF. The chain is built from TRBV7-9 and TRBJ1-4; D not resolved. The CDR3 is 16 residues long. Trimming took 0 bases from V and 7 from J, leaving 15 bases between them. The germline V gene has CDR1 SEHNR and CDR2 FQNEAQ (reference sequence).

This sequence joins TRBV6-2 or TRBV6-3 and TRBJ1-1, with D tentatively TRBD1 (5 bases). The CDR3 totals 14 residues. The V and J ends lost 2 bases and 5 bases respectively, with 12 bases between them. Germline V lookup: CDR1 MNHEY, CDR2 SVGEGT. The CDR3 spells CASSYRGGETEAFF. The CDR3 DNA follows: TGTGCCAGCAGTTACAGGGGCGGGGAGACTGAAGCTTTCTTT.

V is TRBV11-2 and J is TRBJ2-1; D might be TRBD1 (6 bases). The CDR3 runs 14 residues. With 2 bases removed from V and 7 bases from J, the gap between germline ends came to 12 bases. Looked up from germline, CDR1 is SGHAT and CDR2 is FQNNGV. As DNA, the CDR3 is TGTGCCAGCAGCTTAACGACAGGCGTGAATGAGCAGTTCTTC. This codes for CASSLTTGVNEQFF.

The chain carries TRBV19 and TRBJ2-1; tentative D call: TRBD2 (6 bases). The CDR3 is 16 amino acids. Germline V lookup: CDR1 LNHDA, CDR2 SQIVND (reference sequence). The V end lost 3 bases, the J end lost 8 bases, and 20 bases lay between the germline ends. DNA for the CDR3: TGTGCCAGTAGTATTTGGGGAGGACTATCTACCGATGAGCAGTTCTTC. Translation gives CASSIWGGLSTDEQFF.

The chain has TRBV3-1 (or the pseudogene TRBV3-2) and TRBJ2-7; D not resolved. The V end lost 1 base, the J end lost 8 bases, and 12 bases lay between the germline ends. Germline CDR1 is LGHDT and CDR2 is YNNKEL (reference sequence). CDR3 length: 13 residues. The CDR3 bases are TGTGCCAGCAGCCAAGGGCAGCCTAGGAAGCAGTACTTC. This encodes CASSQGQPRKQYF.

The chain carries TRBV7-7 and TRBJ1-4, with D unclear. The ends were cut back, 2 bases at V and 5 bases at J, with 6 bases in the middle. CDR3 length: 13 amino acids. Germline values: CDR1 SSHAT, CDR2 FNYEAQ (reference sequence). CDR3 in amino acids: CASSLNRNEKLFF. In DNA form, the CDR3 reads TGTGCCAGCAGCTTAAACAGAAATGAAAAACTGTTTTTT. The variable domain in full, with the rest retrieved from reference TRBV7-7 and TRBJ1-4, is GAGVSQSPRYKVTKRGQDVTLRCDPISSHATLYWYQQALGQGPEFLTYFNYEAQPDKSGLPSDRFSAERPEGSISTLTIQRTEQRDSAMYRCASSLNRNEKLFFGSGTQLSVL.

V gene TRBV5-4 combines with J gene TRBJ1-2; D is possibly TRBD1 (6 bases). Germline CDR1 is SGHNT and CDR2 is YYREEE (reference sequence). There are 13 residues in the CDR3. V was clipped by 4 bases and J by 7 bases, with 14 bases between them. The CDR3, as DNA: TGTGCCAGCAGCATCAGGGGTGGAAGTGGCTACACCTTC. Translated: CASSIRGGSGYTF.

The chain uses TRBV11-1 and TRBJ2-7, with 10 nucleotides matching TRBD2. The CDR3 runs 15 residues. Per germline, CDR1 SGHAT and CDR2 FQDESV (reference sequence). V lost 6 bases, J lost 0 bases, and 5 bases stayed unmatched. The CDR3 spells CASSYSSGSSYEQYF. In DNA, the CDR3 is TGTGCCAGCAGTTACTCTAGCGGGAGCTCCTACGAGCAGTACTTC.

This chain joins TRBV28 and TRBJ2-7, with 9 bases aligning to TRBD1. In germline, CDR1 is MDHEN, CDR2 SYDVKM. The CDR3 totals 14 residues. Germline trimming cut 5 bases from V and 2 bases from J; bases unmatched to any gene: 4. This chain's CDR3 is CASSRTGVPYEQYF. CDR3 bases: TGTGCCAGCAGTCGGACAGGGGTGCCCTACGAGCAGTACTTC.

The chain employs TRBV5-4 and TRBJ1-1; D gene unclear. There are 18 residues in the CDR3. Looked up from germline, CDR1 is SGHNT and CDR2 is YYREEE (reference sequence). Trimming stripped 2 bases from V and 1 base from J, with 21 bases between. CDR3 in DNA: TGTGCCAGCAGCTTTATCCACACAACCGGAGGTAGGAACACTGAAGCTTTCTTT. As protein: CASSFIHTTGGRNTEAFF.

This clone appeared a single time. This chain connects TRBV9 to TRBJ2-1, with unresolved D. V was cut by 3 bases and J by 4 bases, with 11 bases left in between. In germline, CDR1 is SGDLS, CDR2 YYNGEE. CDR3 size: 14 residues. The DNA for the CDR3 is TGTGCCAGCAGCGACGAGCGAATATACAATGAGCAGTTCTTC. Translation gives CASSDERIYNEQFF.

The chain links TRBV3-1 (or the pseudogene TRBV3-2) to TRBJ2-7; D is ambiguous. The CDR3 length is 14 residues. Germline V CDR1 and CDR2: LGHDT, YNNKEL (reference sequence). V was cut by 3 bases and J by 6 bases, with 15 bases left in between. CDR3 protein: CASSQGRPPLEQYF. In DNA form, the CDR3 reads TGTGCCAGCAGCCAGGGCCGTCCACCTCTCGAGCAGTACTTC.

CDR3 DNA sequence: TGTGCCAGTAGGACCGACAGTGCCTACAATGAGCAGTTCTTC. The encoded protein is CASRTDSAYNEQFF. V gene TRBV19 combines with J gene TRBJ2-1; possibly TRBD1 for D (5 bases). Germline CDR1 reads LNHDA; CDR2 reads SQIVND (reference sequence). The CDR3 is 14 residues long. V lost 6 bases and J 2 bases, leaving 11 bases between the germline ends.

This clone occurred once. V is TRBV4-1 and J is TRBJ1-1; D uncertain. The CDR3 sequence is 14 residues long. Germline CDR1 is MGHRA and CDR2 is YSYEKL. V dropped 0 bases and J dropped 5 bases, with 10 bases sitting between them. DNA for the CDR3: TGCGCCAGCAGCCAAGAACCCTCGGGGACTGAAGCTTTCTTT. Encoded protein: CASSQEPSGTEAFF.

The rearrangement links TRBV5-1 to TRBJ2-2; 11 bases line up with TRBD1. The CDR3 length is 16 residues. Per germline, CDR1 SGHRS and CDR2 YFSETQ. After removal of 3 bases from V and 5 bases from J, the junction contained 6 bases not matched to a gene. As DNA, the CDR3 is TGCGCCAGCAGCTCCCCGGACAGGGGGCGGACCGGGGAGCTGTTTTTT. It codes for CASSSPDRGRTGELFF. The complete variable domain, with remaining parts taken from reference TRBV5-1 and TRBJ2-2, reads KAGVTQTPRYLIKTRGQQVTLSCSPISGHRSVSWYQQTPGQGLQFLFEYFSETQRNKGNFPGRFSGRQFSNSRSEMNVSTLELGDSALYLCASSSPDRGRTGELFFGEGSRLTVL.

The rearrangement uses TRBV2 and TRBJ2-1; D perhaps matches TRBD2 (7 bases). The CDR3 runs 14 residues. Germline V lookup: CDR1 SNHLY, CDR2 FYNNEI. The V and J ends lost 1 base and 7 bases respectively, with 11 bases between them. The CDR3 loop reads CASSEGRGANEQFF. The CDR3 DNA is TGTGCCAGCAGTGAAGGTCGGGGGGCTAATGAGCAGTTCTTC. Looking up the rest from reference TRBV2 and TRBJ2-1 gives the full variable domain: EPEVTQTPSHQVTQMGQEVILRCVPISNHLYFYWYRQILGQKVEFLVSFYNNEISEKSEIFDDQFSVERPDGSNFTLKIRSTKLEDSAMYFCASSEGRGANEQFFGPGTRLTVL.

The V gene is TRBV9, the J gene TRBJ2-1, with D hard to call. The germline V gene has CDR1 SGDLS and CDR2 YYNGEE. Trimming pared 4 bases from V and 3 bases from J, leaving 5 bases between. The length of the CDR3 is 12 residues. The CDR3 bases are TGTGCCAGCAGCCAAAACTACAATGAGCAGTTCTTC. It translates to CASSQNYNEQFF.

The chain combines TRBV6-5 with TRBJ2-7; 13 nucleotides match TRBD2. This CDR3 comprises 14 residues. The germline V gene has CDR1 MNHEY and CDR2 SVGAGI. J was trimmed by 2 bases and V by 6 bases; bases with no gene match: 1. For the CDR3, the DNA is TGTGCCAGCAGCGGGACTAGCGGGACCTACGAGCAGTACTTC. Protein: CASSGTSGTYEQYF.

DNA of the CDR3: TGTGCCAGCAGCAACCTCGGGACAGAGAACACTGAAGCTTTCTTT. Its protein product is CASSNLGTENTEAFF. This chain uses TRBV3-1 (or the pseudogene TRBV3-2) with TRBJ1-1; 7 bases align to TRBD1. Unmatched junction bases numbered 7, after V lost 5 bases and J lost 1 base. The CDR3 spans 15 residues. Germline V gene sequence: CDR1 LGHDT, CDR2 YNNKEL (reference sequence).

The V call is TRBV9, the J call TRBJ2-3; 10 nucleotides match TRBD2. The germline V gene encodes CDR1 SGDLS and CDR2 YYNGEE. Trimming cost V 0 bases and J 4 bases; bases outside gene matches: 14. CDR3 length: 19 amino acids. CDR3 sequence: CASSVATSRSGRVSDTQYF. The CDR3 DNA reads as TGTGCCAGCAGCGTAGCTACTTCGAGAAGCGGGAGGGTATCAGATACGCAGTATTTT. The variable domain in full, with the rest retrieved from reference TRBV9 and TRBJ2-3, is DSGVTQTPKHLITATGQRVTLRCSPRSGDLSVYWYQQSLDQGLQFLIQYYNGEERAKGNILERFSAQQFPDLHSELNLSSLELGDSALYFCASSVATSRSGRVSDTQYFGPGTRLTVL.

This chain joins TRBV6-2 or TRBV6-3 and TRBJ2-7; TRBD1 matches at 9 bases. CDR1 and CDR2 (germline): MNHEY, SVGEGT. CDR3 length: 11 amino acids. J lost 11 bases, V lost 5 bases, and 4 bases had no gene match. The chain's CDR3 is CASSPGTGKYF. The CDR3 DNA is TGTGCCAGCAGTCCCGGGACAGGGAAGTACTTC.